This is a list of T cell receptor beta chains from one sample in a study of radiation and T cells in renal cell carcinoma. Measured with immunoSEQ multiplex PCR; TCRdb has only the in-frame clones, and not every one. This table has 95,000 or so clones, 75% to 90% appearing once. This material consisted of blood, taken from a patient whose treatment included radiotherapy and nephrectomy. All receptors derive from a man aged 50 to 60 with renal cell carcinoma. The CDR3 runs from the conserved cysteine through the conserved F or W. The order of the fields is clone size, D gene, J gene, V gene, CDR3 protein, CDR3 DNA. The D gene is left open where the match is weak. Where a row states a size, it is once, few, many or the class of an expanded clone; other rows omit it.

clone_size: -
d_call: -
j_call: TRBJ2-3
v_call: TRBV27
cdr3_aa: CASSLKEADTQYF
cdr3_nt: TGTGCCAGCAGTTTAAAGGAAGCAGATACGCAGTATTTT

clone_size: -
d_call: -
j_call: TRBJ2-5
v_call: TRBV7-3
cdr3_aa: CASSPSPGQQETQYF
cdr3_nt: TGTGCCAGCAGCCCCTCACCCGGACAGCAAGAGACCCAGTACTTC

clone_size: -
d_call: TRBD1
j_call: TRBJ1-1
v_call: TRBV28
cdr3_aa: CASSSEGAWTEAFF
cdr3_nt: TGTGCCAGCAGTTCCGAGGGGGCTTGGACTGAAGCTTTCTTT

clone_size: -
d_call: -
j_call: TRBJ2-5
v_call: TRBV5-6
cdr3_aa: CASSPRGMETQYF
cdr3_nt: TGTGCCAGCAGCCCACGGGGGATGGAGACCCAGTACTTC

clone_size: -
d_call: -
j_call: TRBJ2-5
v_call: TRBV6-6
cdr3_aa: CASSLDRRETQYF
cdr3_nt: TGTGCCAGCAGTTTAGACAGGAGAGAGACCCAGTACTTC

clone_size: -
d_call: -
j_call: TRBJ1-3
v_call: TRBV19
cdr3_aa: CASSLMGSGNTIYF
cdr3_nt: TGTGCCAGTAGTTTGATGGGTTCAGGAAACACCATATATTTT

clone_size: -
d_call: -
j_call: TRBJ1-3
v_call: TRBV7-8
cdr3_aa: CASSLTHAKTGNTIYF
cdr3_nt: TGTGCCAGCAGCCTGACACATGCTAAGACTGGAAACACCATATATTTT

clone_size: -
d_call: TRBD1
j_call: TRBJ1-1
v_call: TRBV19
cdr3_aa: CASTPTGQGPLKNTEAFF
cdr3_nt: TGTGCCAGTACCCCGACGGGACAGGGCCCCCTCAAGAACACTGAAGCTTTCTTT

clone_size: -
d_call: -
j_call: TRBJ2-5
v_call: TRBV9
cdr3_aa: CASSLAGRGQETQYF
cdr3_nt: TGTGCCAGCAGCCTCGCGGGAAGGGGACAAGAGACCCAGTACTTC

clone_size: -
d_call: -
j_call: TRBJ1-1
v_call: TRBV4-2
cdr3_aa: CASSQDRGQGAFF
cdr3_nt: TGTGCCAGCAGCCAAGATCGAGGGCAGGGGGCTTTCTTT

clone_size: -
d_call: TRBD2
j_call: TRBJ2-5
v_call: TRBV7-2
cdr3_aa: CASSLRGGRLEETQYF
cdr3_nt: TGTGCCAGCAGCCTGCGGGGGGGAAGGTTGGAAGAGACCCAGTACTTC

clone_size: once
d_call: -
j_call: TRBJ1-3
v_call: TRBV5-4
cdr3_aa: CASSLGAGTISGNTIYF
cdr3_nt: TGTGCCAGCAGCTTGGGAGCAGGGACGATCTCTGGAAACACCATATATTTT

clone_size: -
d_call: TRBD1
j_call: TRBJ1-1
v_call: TRBV7-9
cdr3_aa: CASSDSTGAKNTEAFF
cdr3_nt: TGTGCCAGCAGCGACTCTACAGGGGCGAAGAACACTGAAGCTTTCTTT

clone_size: -
d_call: TRBD1
j_call: TRBJ1-1
v_call: TRBV19
cdr3_aa: CASSPAGTGFTEAFF
cdr3_nt: TGTGCCAGTAGTCCGGCGGGGACAGGGTTCACTGAAGCTTTCTTT

clone_size: -
d_call: -
j_call: TRBJ2-7
v_call: TRBV4-1
cdr3_aa: CASSQQTHTYEQYF
cdr3_nt: TGCGCCAGCAGCCAACAAACACATACCTACGAGCAGTACTTC

clone_size: -
d_call: -
j_call: TRBJ2-3
v_call: TRBV5-1
cdr3_aa: CASSMGQPAGDTQYF
cdr3_nt: TGCGCCAGCAGCATGGGACAGCCCGCGGGGGATACGCAGTATTTT

clone_size: few
d_call: TRBD1
j_call: TRBJ2-2
v_call: TRBV11-2
cdr3_aa: CASSLVTGTGRTGELFF
cdr3_nt: TGTGCCAGCAGCTTAGTAACCGGGACAGGGAGGACCGGGGAGCTGTTTTTT

clone_size: once
d_call: TRBD1
j_call: TRBJ1-6
v_call: TRBV19
cdr3_aa: CASRTIDRDNSPLHF
cdr3_nt: TGTGCCAGTAGGACTATAGACAGGGATAATTCACCCCTCCACTTT

clone_size: once
d_call: -
j_call: TRBJ2-1
v_call: TRBV9
cdr3_aa: CASSVVFNEQFF
cdr3_nt: TGTGCCAGCAGCGTAGTCTTCAATGAGCAGTTCTTC

clone_size: -
d_call: TRBD2
j_call: TRBJ2-1
v_call: TRBV5-1
cdr3_aa: CASTETSGSYNEQFF
cdr3_nt: TGCGCCAGCACGGAGACTAGCGGATCCTACAATGAGCAGTTCTTC

clone_size: -
d_call: -
j_call: TRBJ1-1
v_call: TRBV30
cdr3_aa: CAFARNRDTEAFF
cdr3_nt: TGTGCCTTTGCCCGGAACAGGGACACTGAAGCTTTCTTT

clone_size: -
d_call: -
j_call: TRBJ2-5
v_call: TRBV20-1
cdr3_aa: CSASMGETQYF
cdr3_nt: TGCAGTGCTAGTATGGGAGAGACCCAGTACTTC

clone_size: -
d_call: TRBD1
j_call: TRBJ2-7
v_call: TRBV11-2
cdr3_aa: CASSPRTGGEQYF
cdr3_nt: TGTGCCAGCAGCCCACGGACAGGGGGGGAGCAGTACTTC

clone_size: few
d_call: -
j_call: TRBJ1-5
v_call: TRBV11-2
cdr3_aa: CASSDGPGLNQPQHF
cdr3_nt: TGTGCCAGCTCTGACGGCCCTGGCCTTAATCAGCCCCAGCATTTT

clone_size: once
d_call: -
j_call: TRBJ1-5
v_call: TRBV5-6
cdr3_aa: CASSLWAGQYNQPQHF
cdr3_nt: TGTGCCAGCAGCTTGTGGGCTGGGCAGTACAATCAGCCCCAGCATTTT

clone_size: once
d_call: TRBD1
j_call: TRBJ2-4
v_call: TRBV4-3
cdr3_aa: CASSQGQGKNIQYF
cdr3_nt: TGCGCCAGCAGCCAGGGACAGGGAAAAAACATTCAGTACTTC

clone_size: -
d_call: -
j_call: TRBJ1-4
v_call: TRBV7-8
cdr3_aa: CASSRDRDNEKLFF
cdr3_nt: TGTGCCAGCAGCCGGGACCGAGATAATGAAAAACTGTTTTTT

clone_size: -
d_call: -
j_call: TRBJ1-2
v_call: TRBV5-4
cdr3_aa: CASSQTGRTNYGYTF
cdr3_nt: TGTGCCAGCAGCCAGACGGGGCGGACTAACTATGGCTACACCTTC

clone_size: -
d_call: TRBD2
j_call: TRBJ2-5
v_call: TRBV4-2
cdr3_aa: CASSHAGKREGETQYF
cdr3_nt: TGTGCCAGCAGCCACGCTGGGAAGCGGGAAGGAGAGACCCAGTACTTC

clone_size: once
d_call: -
j_call: TRBJ1-1
v_call: TRBV18
cdr3_aa: CASSPLSRRNTEAFF
cdr3_nt: TGTGCCAGCTCACCACTCTCTCGGAGGAACACTGAAGCTTTCTTT

clone_size: once
d_call: -
j_call: TRBJ2-7
v_call: TRBV27
cdr3_aa: CASGTGRSYEQYF
cdr3_nt: TGTGCCAGCGGAACAGGGAGGTCCTACGAGCAGTACTTC

clone_size: once
d_call: -
j_call: TRBJ2-7
v_call: TRBV6-1
cdr3_aa: CASSEAPGIYEQYF
cdr3_nt: TGTGCCAGCAGTGAAGCCCCCGGGATCTACGAGCAGTACTTC

clone_size: once
d_call: TRBD1
j_call: TRBJ1-2
v_call: TRBV6-5
cdr3_aa: CASSYRQGRGYGYTF
cdr3_nt: TGTGCCAGCAGTTATCGACAGGGGAGGGGCTATGGCTACACCTTC

clone_size: -
d_call: -
j_call: TRBJ2-2
v_call: TRBV19
cdr3_aa: CATGKGTLTTGELFF
cdr3_nt: TGTGCCACGGGAAAGGGTACGCTTACGACCGGGGAGCTGTTTTTT

clone_size: once
d_call: -
j_call: TRBJ1-5
v_call: TRBV15
cdr3_aa: CATGGNNQPQHF
cdr3_nt: TGTGCCACAGGGGGGAACAATCAGCCCCAGCATTTT

clone_size: -
d_call: TRBD1
j_call: TRBJ1-2
v_call: TRBV5-8
cdr3_aa: CASSPWTGDPYGYTF
cdr3_nt: TGTGCCAGCAGTCCTTGGACAGGGGACCCCTATGGCTACACCTTC

clone_size: few
d_call: -
j_call: TRBJ1-3
v_call: TRBV6-1
cdr3_aa: CASSGLTGISGNTIYF
cdr3_nt: TGTGCCAGCAGTGGACTTACAGGGATCTCTGGAAACACCATATATTTT

clone_size: -
d_call: TRBD1
j_call: TRBJ1-2
v_call: TRBV19
cdr3_aa: CASSYPYRDRGPSWHGYTF
cdr3_nt: TGTGCCAGTAGTTACCCCTACCGGGACAGGGGGCCTAGTTGGCACGGCTACACCTTC

clone_size: once
d_call: -
j_call: TRBJ1-2
v_call: TRBV7-2
cdr3_aa: CASSSGTAYGYTF
cdr3_nt: TGTGCCAGCAGCTCCGGGACGGCCTATGGCTACACCTTC

clone_size: -
d_call: TRBD2
j_call: TRBJ2-1
v_call: TRBV6-5
cdr3_aa: CASSSIAGGPGEQFF
cdr3_nt: TGTGCCAGCAGTTCAATAGCGGGGGGGCCAGGTGAGCAGTTCTTC

clone_size: -
d_call: -
j_call: TRBJ1-1
v_call: TRBV9
cdr3_aa: CASSPTGGGGNTEAFF
cdr3_nt: TGTGCCAGCAGCCCAACGGGTGGAGGCGGGAACACTGAAGCTTTCTTT

clone_size: -
d_call: TRBD1
j_call: TRBJ2-1
v_call: TRBV5-1
cdr3_aa: CASSLGPGQGTNEQFF
cdr3_nt: TGCGCCAGCAGCTTGGGGCCGGGACAGGGAACCAATGAGCAGTTCTTC

clone_size: -
d_call: TRBD2
j_call: TRBJ2-1
v_call: TRBV9
cdr3_aa: CASSLSGLASYNEQFF
cdr3_nt: TGTGCCAGCAGCCTCTCGGGACTAGCGTCGTACAATGAGCAGTTCTTC

clone_size: -
d_call: -
j_call: TRBJ1-5
v_call: TRBV2
cdr3_aa: CASSGLGSNQPQHF
cdr3_nt: TGTGCCAGCAGTGGTCTGGGAAGCAATCAGCCCCAGCATTTT

clone_size: -
d_call: TRBD2
j_call: TRBJ2-1
v_call: TRBV4-1
cdr3_aa: CASSQASGPYNEQFF
cdr3_nt: TGCGCCAGCAGCCAAGCTAGCGGGCCGTACAATGAGCAGTTCTTC

clone_size: many
d_call: TRBD2
j_call: TRBJ2-7
v_call: TRBV28
cdr3_aa: CASSPSGGIYEQYF
cdr3_nt: TGTGCCAGCAGCCCTAGCGGGGGGATCTACGAGCAGTACTTC

clone_size: -
d_call: -
j_call: TRBJ2-3
v_call: TRBV5-1
cdr3_aa: CASSSGHLDTQYF
cdr3_nt: TGCGCCAGCAGCTCGGGACATCTTGATACGCAGTATTTT